The rows below give T cell receptor beta chains drawn from one sample of a study of blood T cell repertoires in COVID-19. Assay: immunoSEQ multiplex PCR; the TCRdb copy retains only in-frame clones and omits some. Among approximately 250,000 clones listed, roughly 86% were seen once. Material: peripheral blood. The receptors come from a man in his forties with active or convalescent COVID-19. The CDR3 runs from the conserved cysteine through the conserved F or W. D genes are given only for firm matches. Clone size is not always given. Where it is, it says once, few, many or a class for expanded clones.

d_call: NA; j_call: TRBJ1-4; clone_size: NA; v_call: TRBV9; cdr3_aa: CASSPRSEGGRREKLFF; cdr3_nt: TGTGCCAGCAGCCCGAGATCGGAGGGAGGGCGCCGAGAAAAACTGTTTTTT
d_call: TRBD2; j_call: TRBJ2-5; clone_size: once; v_call: TRBV3-1/TRBV3-2; cdr3_aa: CASSQPGSGGYQETQYF; cdr3_nt: TGTGCCAGCAGCCAACCCGGCAGCGGGGGATACCAAGAGACCCAGTACTTC
d_call: NA; j_call: TRBJ2-5; clone_size: NA; v_call: TRBV27; cdr3_aa: CASSVKGWYGHEETQYF; cdr3_nt: TGTGCCAGCAGCGTAAAGGGGTGGTATGGACATGAGGAGACCCAGTACTTC
d_call: TRBD1; j_call: TRBJ2-7; clone_size: NA; v_call: TRBV7-9; cdr3_aa: CASGFITGVSYEQYF; cdr3_nt: TGTGCCAGCGGTTTTATAACAGGGGTATCCTACGAGCAGTACTTC
d_call: TRBD1; j_call: TRBJ2-7; clone_size: once; v_call: TRBV27; cdr3_aa: CASSNQYLTGAAYEQYF; cdr3_nt: TGTGCCAGCAGTAATCAGTATCTGACAGGGGCCGCCTACGAGCAGTACTTC
d_call: NA; j_call: TRBJ1-5; clone_size: NA; v_call: TRBV19; cdr3_aa: CASSITSYQPQHF; cdr3_nt: TGTGCCAGTAGTATAACTTCGTACCAGCCCCAGCATTTT
d_call: NA; j_call: TRBJ1-2; clone_size: few; v_call: TRBV7-9; cdr3_aa: CASSSKGGGPPEGGYTF; cdr3_nt: TGTGCCAGCAGCTCCAAGGGCGGGGGACCCCCGGAGGGTGGCTACACCTTC
d_call: TRBD1; j_call: TRBJ1-1; clone_size: NA; v_call: TRBV19; cdr3_aa: CASRIEDRDFSEAFF; cdr3_nt: TGTGCCAGTAGGATAGAGGACAGGGATTTTTCTGAAGCTTTCTTT
d_call: NA; j_call: TRBJ2-7; clone_size: NA; v_call: TRBV5-4; cdr3_aa: CASSSYRDSTQYF; cdr3_nt: TGTGCCAGCAGCTCTTACAGGGATTCGACGCAGTACTTC
d_call: TRBD1; j_call: TRBJ2-1; clone_size: few; v_call: TRBV5-1; cdr3_aa: CASSYSVDRVNNEQFF; cdr3_nt: TGCGCCAGCAGTTATTCCGTCGACAGGGTGAACAATGAGCAGTTCTTC